The 4 T cell receptor beta chains listed next were all sequenced from one sample in a study of metastatic and nonmetastatic thyroid tumors. Nobody among the patients had been given any treatment before thyroid surgery. MiXCR reprocessed the PCR reads for TCRdb. The data contain thousands of clones, 24% of them singletons. The sequencing input was tumor tissue. The receptors shown here come from a female donor with papillary thyroid cancer or a benign thyroid nodule (not recorded which). Some clones in this sample may be carry-over from other donors' samples.

This chain joins TRBV27 and TRBJ2-1; 11 nucleotides align to TRBD2. Germline V gene sequence: CDR1 MNHEY, CDR2 SMNVEV (reference sequence). The V segment lost 5 bases and the J segment 10 bases; nucleotides outside the gene matches: 7. The CDR3 covers 14 residues. CDR3 amino acids: CASSPGTSGTEQFF. The CDR3 DNA is TGTGCCAGCAGTCCCGGGACTAGCGGCACCGAGCAGTTCTTC.

Turning to this clone: An end of the junction differs from the germline gene, which may be a read error. Here the CDR3 DNA reads TGTGCTAGTGGCAAAACTGACCGGACCGGGGATCTGTTTTTT. As protein: CASGKTDRTGDLFF. The chain has TRBV12-5 and TRBJ2-2; a possible D gene is TRBD2 (5 bases). This CDR3 has 14 amino acids. The germline CDR1 and CDR2 sequences are LGHNT and FRNRAP.

This clone was counted between two and nine times. This sequence joins TRBV19 and TRBJ1-2, with 10 bases that match TRBD1. From germline, CDR1 is LNHDA and CDR2 SQIVND (reference sequence). The CDR3 contains 14 residues. J gave up 2 bases and V 8 bases, and 5 bases lay outside the gene matches. The CDR3 DNA follows: TGTGCCAGTCAGGGACAGGGGACCAACTATGGCTACACCTTC. This gives the protein CASQGQGTNYGYTF.

This clone was recorded at least ten times. This chain uses TRBV30 with TRBJ2-1; D remains ambiguous. Per germline, CDR1 GTSNPN and CDR2 SVGIG (reference sequence). V was clipped by 1 base and J by 6 bases, with 16 bases between them. There are 15 residues in the CDR3. The CDR3 spells CAWSESALWSNEQFF. Here the CDR3 DNA reads TGTGCCTGGAGTGAGTCCGCGCTTTGGAGCAATGAGCAGTTCTTC.